This is a list of T cell receptor beta chains from one sample in a study of response to subunit inactivated influenza vaccine. Each CDR3 protein is one row after TCRdb ran MiXCR on the RT-PCR reads. This table has 500,000 to 600,000 distinct CDR3 sequences, 10% to 15% appearing once. The source material was PBMCs from blood, sampled on the day of vaccination. Source of these receptors: a man in his fifties who received an inactivated influenza vaccine. Both conserved end residues are part of each CDR3. The order of the fields is D gene, V gene, J gene, CDR3 protein. A D gene is named only where the DNA matches it firmly.

D: TRBD2; V: TRBV15; J: TRBJ2-2; CDR3: CATSRSGLATGELFF
D: TRBD1; V: TRBV18; J: TRBJ1-4; CDR3: CASSQDRGTRKLFF
D: NA; V: TRBV12-3/TRBV12-4; J: TRBJ2-7; CDR3: CASSFGGGEQYF
D: NA; V: TRBV24-1; J: TRBJ1-1; CDR3: CATSEGGKTNEAFF
D: NA; V: TRBV20-1; J: TRBJ2-3; CDR3: CSARAGGDTQYF
D: TRBD1; V: TRBV19; J: TRBJ1-4; CDR3: CASRPGQNNEKLFF
D: TRBD1; V: TRBV4-1; J: TRBJ2-2; CDR3: CASSQEPTGLTGELFF
D: NA; V: TRBV29-1; J: TRBJ2-7; CDR3: CSVGRETSTEQYF
D: NA; V: TRBV18; J: TRBJ2-7; CDR3: CASSPKSYEQYF
D: NA; V: TRBV6-5; J: TRBJ2-3; CDR3: CASRYGRTDTQYF
D: NA; V: TRBV5-1; J: TRBJ2-7; CDR3: CASRVVAEMREQYF
D: NA; V: TRBV3-1; J: TRBJ2-7; CDR3: CASSQVAAPGYEQYF
D: TRBD1; V: TRBV13; J: TRBJ2-7; CDR3: CASSLGRQGASYEQYF
D: NA; V: TRBV7-2; J: TRBJ1-5; CDR3: CASSPKGGGQPQHF
D: NA; V: TRBV24-1; J: TRBJ2-5; CDR3: CATSDLGRETQYF
D: TRBD1; V: TRBV10-3; J: TRBJ2-7; CDR3: CAIRSGTDYEQYF
D: NA; V: TRBV7-2; J: TRBJ2-3; CDR3: CASSLVNGASDTQYF
D: NA; V: TRBV15; J: TRBJ2-1; CDR3: CATSRVGIGEQFF
D: NA; V: TRBV9; J: TRBJ2-1; CDR3: CASSVGNSGRDEQFF
D: TRBD2; V: TRBV24-1; J: TRBJ2-2; CDR3: CATSEASGGTGELFF
D: NA; V: TRBV18; J: TRBJ2-7; CDR3: CASSPAHGPYEQYF
D: NA; V: TRBV20-1; J: TRBJ1-4; CDR3: CSAREGAATNEKLFF